These 32 T cell receptor beta chains originate from one sample sequenced in a study of T cell changes during pregnancy in multiple sclerosis. Clones were sequenced by immunoSEQ multiplex PCR, and TCRdb holds only the in-frame ones, with some missing. The sample lists fewer than 65,000 clones, 90% to 95% occurring once. The material sequenced was peripheral blood, taken in the third trimester of pregnancy. These receptors all come from a female donor in good health, enrolled as a control in a pregnancy study.

V usage is TRBV18 and J usage is TRBJ2-1, with a tentative D call TRBD2 (6 bases). The germline V and J ends were trimmed by 2 bases and 6 bases, with 17 bases remaining between them. The V gene's germline CDR1 is KGHSH and CDR2 LQKENI. This CDR3 is built from 16 residues. The CDR3 bases are TGTGCCAGCTCACCAAGGGACTCGATCTTTGTCAATGAGCAGTTCTTC. Translating gives CASSPRDSIFVNEQFF. Full variable domain (outside the CDR3, taken from reference TRBV18 and TRBJ2-1): NAGVMQNPRHLVRRRGQEARLRCSPMKGHSHVYWYRQLPEEGLKFMVYLQKENIIDESGMPKERFSAEFPKEGPSILRIQQVVRGDSAAYFCASSPRDSIFVNEQFFGPGTRLTVL.

The genes are TRBV28 and TRBJ2-7, with 9 bases that match TRBD1. The CDR3 totals 15 residues. Germline CDR1 and CDR2: MDHEN and SYDVKM. Trimming cost V 5 bases and J 5 bases; bases outside gene matches: 10. CDR3 sequence: CASSRTGTGPHEQYF. The CDR3 region has the DNA TGTGCCAGCAGTCGAACCGGGACAGGGCCTCACGAGCAGTACTTC.

This chain links TRBV9 with TRBJ2-3; 7 bases fit TRBD1. The V and J ends lost 5 bases and 0 bases, in that order; junction bases with no gene match: 12. The CDR3 consists of 17 residues. CDR1 SGDLS and CDR2 YYNGEE come from the germline V gene. The CDR3 DNA reads as TGTGCCAGCAGTATAGACCCTCCGGGACAGAGCACAGATACGCAGTATTTT. Amino acid sequence: CASSIDPPGQSTDTQYF.

V and J are TRBV9 and TRBJ2-3; 8 bases fit TRBD2. The V gene end was trimmed by 4 bases and the J gene end by 4 bases; junction bases not matched to a gene: 14. Germline CDR1 is SGDLS and CDR2 is YYNGEE. The CDR3 consists of 17 residues. The CDR3 protein is CASSRTFGGAGPDTQYF. CDR3 nucleotides: TGTGCCAGCAGCAGAACGTTCGGGGGGGCCGGCCCAGATACGCAGTATTTT. Filled out from reference TRBV9 and TRBJ2-3, the complete variable domain reads DSGVTQTPKHLITATGQRVTLRCSPRSGDLSVYWYQQSLDQGLQFLIQYYNGEERAKGNILERFSAQQFPDLHSELNLSSLELGDSALYFCASSRTFGGAGPDTQYFGPGTRLTVL.

By sample share, this clone is medium-sized (0.01 to 0.1%). The chain recombines TRBV28 with TRBJ1-2, with 11 bases matching TRBD1. The CDR3 extends over 17 amino acids. The V gene end was trimmed by 6 bases and the J gene end by 3 bases; junction bases not matched to a gene: 12. CDR1 is MDHEN and CDR2 is SYDVKM in the germline V gene. Written as DNA, the CDR3 is TGTGCCAGCAGCCCCGTTACCGGACAGGGGGCGTACTATGGCTACACCTTC. Translated: CASSPVTGQGAYYGYTF.

The rearrangement links TRBV10-3 to TRBJ2-1; 11 nucleotides match TRBD2. This CDR3 contains 15 residues. With V trimmed by 4 bases and J by 5 bases, 4 bases remained unmatched. Germline values: CDR1 ENHRY, CDR2 SYGVKD. Written as DNA, the CDR3 is TGTGCCATCAGTGGCGGGACTAGCGGCCACAATGAGCAGTTCTTC. The encoded protein is CAISGGTSGHNEQFF.

The chain has TRBV9 and TRBJ1-3; a possible D gene is TRBD1 (6 bases). Per the germline V gene, CDR1 is SGDLS and CDR2 is YYNGEE. V lost 0 bases and J lost 0, with 10 bases in between. The CDR3 has 16 residues. CDR3 region: CASSVGGGDSGNTIYF. CDR3 in DNA: TGTGCCAGCAGCGTAGGAGGGGGGGACTCTGGAAACACCATATATTTT.

This clone turned up a few times. The genes are TRBV5-4 and TRBJ1-1, with TRBD1 as a possible D gene (6 bases). V was shortened by 0 bases and J by 2 bases, with 8 bases between the two germline ends. CDR1 and CDR2 from the germline V gene are SGHNT and YYREEE (reference sequence). This CDR3 is 14 amino acids long. The chain's CDR3 is CASSLGGRNTEAFF. CDR3 nucleotide sequence: TGTGCCAGCAGCTTGGGGGGGCGAAACACTGAAGCTTTCTTT.

The chain joins TRBV7-2 to TRBJ2-7, with TRBD2 matching 13 bases. Trimming removed 4 bases from V and 2 bases from J; junction bases left unmatched: 8. The CDR3 totals 17 residues. Germline assignment: CDR1 SGHTA and CDR2 FQGNSA. CDR3 amino acids: CASSWRLAGGPTYEQYF. The CDR3 coding sequence is TGTGCCAGCAGCTGGAGACTAGCGGGGGGTCCCACCTACGAGCAGTACTTC.

The CDR3 reads CASSVVPSGSFGELFF. CDR3 coding DNA: TGTGCCAGCAGCGTAGTCCCCAGCGGGAGTTTCGGGGAGCTGTTTTTT. This rearrangement joins TRBV9 to TRBJ2-2, with 8 bases identical to TRBD2. Germline V gene lookup returns CDR1 SGDLS and CDR2 YYNGEE. CDR3 size: 16 residues. V lost 0 bases to trimming and J lost 7 bases; unmatched junction nucleotides: 8.

V and J are TRBV7-8 and TRBJ1-2; D unclear. The germline CDR1 and CDR2 sequences are SGHVS and FQNEAQ. The V and J ends lost 1 base and 0 bases respectively, with 12 bases between them. The CDR3 is 16 amino acids. The DNA for the CDR3 is TGTGCCAGCAGCTTAGGCGGTGGTGATTCTAACTATGGCTACACCTTC. Translated: CASSLGGGDSNYGYTF.

The chain carries TRBV5-4 and TRBJ1-4, with D hard to call. Germline V gene data show CDR1 as SGHNT and CDR2 as YYREEE (reference sequence). The V and J ends lost 4 bases and 0 bases respectively, with 10 bases between them. The CDR3 is 15 residues long. CDR3 in amino acids: CASSAEIATNEKLFF. The CDR3 DNA sequence: TGTGCCAGCAGCGCTGAAATAGCAACTAATGAAAAACTGTTTTTT.

The chain couples TRBV7-3 to TRBJ2-3, with 11 nucleotides matching TRBD2. This CDR3 region has 15 residues. The germline V gene has CDR1 SGHTA and CDR2 FQGTGA. V dropped 4 bases and J dropped 0; count of bases not matched to a gene: 0. The CDR3 here is CASSSSGGSTDTQYF. DNA for the CDR3: TGTGCCAGCAGCTCTAGCGGGGGGAGCACAGATACGCAGTATTTT.

V gene TRBV5-6 combines with J gene TRBJ2-7, with D perhaps TRBD1 (5 bases). From germline, CDR1 is SGHDT and CDR2 YYEEEE. The CDR3 has 15 residues. The V end lost 0 bases, the J end lost 0 bases, and 10 bases lay between the germline ends. CDR3: CASSLVAGRSYEQYF. As DNA, the CDR3 is TGTGCCAGCAGCTTGGTGGCAGGGCGCTCCTACGAGCAGTACTTC.

The chain is built from TRBV7-9 and TRBJ2-7; D is undetermined. CDR1 and CDR2 (germline): SEHNR, FQNEAQ (reference sequence). V gave up 5 bases and J gave up 4 bases, with 12 bases separating them. This CDR3 is 13 amino acids long. CDR3 region: CASSPTSMYEQYF. The CDR3 nucleotides read TGTGCCAGCAGCCCCACTTCCATGTACGAGCAGTACTTC.

The chain is built from TRBV5-1 and TRBJ1-5, with D possibly being TRBD1 (5 bases). The CDR3 is 15 residues long. With 0 bases removed from V and 5 bases from J, the gap between germline ends came to 12 bases. From germline, CDR1 is SGHRS and CDR2 YFSETQ. The CDR3 coding sequence is TGCGCCAGCAGCTTGGATGGGGGGACGGATCAGCCCCAGCATTTT. This gives the protein CASSLDGGTDQPQHF.

The chain uses TRBV2 and TRBJ1-1, with D possibly matching TRBD1 (6 bases). Germline V gene data show CDR1 as SNHLY and CDR2 as FYNNEI. The V gene lost 6 bases and the J gene lost 5 bases, with 7 bases spanning the gap. The CDR3 has 11 residues. The CDR3 here is CASRTGTEAFF. The CDR3 coding sequence is TGTGCCAGCAGGACAGGAACTGAAGCTTTCTTT.

The chain carries TRBV10-3 and TRBJ2-1, with TRBD1 matching over 9 bases. The CDR3 contains 18 residues. J lost 7 bases, V lost 2 bases, and 15 bases had no gene match. Per the germline V gene, CDR1 is ENHRY and CDR2 is SYGVKD. The CDR3 loop is CAISEPLSGDRVVNEQFF. CDR3 nucleotides: TGTGCCATCAGTGAGCCTCTCTCTGGGGACAGGGTTGTTAATGAGCAGTTCTTC.

The chain recombines TRBV2 with TRBJ2-7; D gene uncertain. With 5 bases removed from V and 0 bases from J, the gap between germline ends came to 17 bases. CDR1 is SNHLY and CDR2 is FYNNEI in the germline V gene. The CDR3 is made up of 16 amino acids. CDR3 nucleotide sequence: TGTGCCAGCAGTTCCTCTTACGACAAGCCCTCCTACGAGCAGTACTTC. The encoded protein is CASSSSYDKPSYEQYF.

This rearrangement joins TRBV19 to TRBJ1-1; the match to TRBD1 covers 9 bases. The junction had 4 bases not matched to a gene; V was cut back by 3 bases and J by 5 bases. CDR1 and CDR2 from the germline V gene are LNHDA and SQIVND (reference sequence). This CDR3 has 14 amino acids. The CDR3 DNA sequence: TGTGCCAGTAGTATGACAGGGGGTAGGACTGAAGCTTTCTTT. This encodes CASSMTGGRTEAFF.

This rearrangement joins TRBV13 to TRBJ1-4, with a tentative D call TRBD1 (6 bases). In germline, CDR1 is PRHDT, CDR2 FYEKMQ (reference sequence). The CDR3 covers 18 residues. V shed 1 base and J shed 4 bases, with 19 bases lying between them. As DNA, the CDR3 is TGTGCCAGCAGCTTAGAGGGGACACTCCCAGGAAATAATGAAAAACTGTTTTTT. Its translation: CASSLEGTLPGNNEKLFF.

This clone was counted a few times. The J gene is TRBJ2-7, the V gene TRBV29-1; tentative D call: TRBD2 (6 bases). The V gene's germline CDR1 is SQVTM and CDR2 ANQGSEA. The V end was cut by 5 bases, the J end by 3 bases, with 20 bases between. The length of the CDR3 is 15 residues. Written as DNA, the CDR3 is TGCAGCGTTTCCGGGGGATCAGGCGGGTTCTACGAGCAGTACTTC. Its protein product is CSVSGGSGGFYEQYF.

This chain uses TRBV9 with TRBJ2-1; tentative D call: TRBD1 (6 bases). Germline V gene lookup returns CDR1 SGDLS and CDR2 YYNGEE. V shed 2 bases and J shed 9 bases, with 9 bases lying between them. The CDR3 loop spans 12 amino acids. CDR3 sequence (DNA): TGTGCCAGCAGCGTTACAGGGATTGAGCAGTTCTTC. Its protein is CASSVTGIEQFF.

The chain links TRBV2 to TRBJ1-5; 12 bases are a match to TRBD1. The CDR3 sequence is 15 residues long. Per germline, CDR1 SNHLY and CDR2 FYNNEI. V was pared by 3 bases and J by 5 bases, with 2 bases of the junction left unmatched. CDR3 DNA: TGTGCCAGCAGTGAGGGGACAGGGGGCTATCAGCCCCAGCATTTT. This encodes CASSEGTGGYQPQHF.

The V and J genes are TRBV4-1 and TRBJ2-3; 15 nucleotides match TRBD2. CDR1 MGHRA and CDR2 YSYEKL come from the germline V gene. Germline trimming cut 1 base from V and 2 bases from J; bases unmatched to any gene: 4. CDR3 length: 18 amino acids. CDR3 sequence (DNA): TGCGCCAGCAGCCAAGTCGGGACTAGCGGGGGGCCCACAGATACGCAGTATTTT. Amino acid sequence: CASSQVGTSGGPTDTQYF.

The rearrangement uses TRBV9 and TRBJ1-2; D possibly corresponds to TRBD1 (5 bases). Germline CDR1 is SGDLS and CDR2 is YYNGEE. This CDR3 is built from 14 residues. V lost 0 bases and J 6 bases, leaving 12 bases between the germline ends. As DNA, the CDR3 is TGTGCCAGCAGCGTAGGACAGTACGATAATGGCTACACCTTC. It specifies CASSVGQYDNGYTF.

The chain couples TRBV7-9 to TRBJ2-2; D is unclear. The V end lost 5 bases, the J end lost 0 bases, and 10 bases lay between the germline ends. The CDR3 consists of 15 residues. Germline V gene lookup returns CDR1 SEHNR and CDR2 FQNEAQ (reference sequence). The CDR3 nucleotides are TGTGCCAGCAGCCCCGGGTCAGCGAACACCGGGGAGCTGTTTTTT. Protein product: CASSPGSANTGELFF.

This chain links TRBV5-1 with TRBJ2-3, with 8 bases fitting TRBD1. The germline V gene has CDR1 SGHRS and CDR2 YFSETQ. Trimming took 4 bases from V and 0 from J; bases not matched to a gene: 16. This CDR3 is 19 amino acids long. In DNA form, the CDR3 reads TGCGCCAGCAGCCCTTGGACAGGGCTCCCCGCTACTAGCACAGATACGCAGTATTTT. This sequence encodes CASSPWTGLPATSTDTQYF.

J is TRBJ1-5 and V is TRBV5-1; TRBD1 matches at 7 bases. J was trimmed by 7 bases and V by 1 base; bases with no gene match: 5. Germline CDR1 SGHRS, CDR2 YFSETQ. This CDR3 is 14 amino acids long. This CDR3 reads CASSLRGGEQPQHF. In DNA, the CDR3 is TGCGCCAGCAGCTTGAGAGGGGGCGAGCAGCCCCAGCATTTT.

This sequence joins TRBV5-4 and TRBJ1-2; perhaps TRBD1 as D (5 bases). Trimming took off 3 bases at V and 5 bases at J, with 17 bases between the two ends. CDR3 length: 15 residues. Germline CDR1 and CDR2: SGHNT and YYREEE (reference sequence). In DNA form, the CDR3 reads TGTGCCAGCAGCTCAGTGGGTGGGGGAGGTTATGGCTACACCTTC. This codes for CASSSVGGGGYGYTF.

This chain uses TRBV28 with TRBJ1-5; D remains unclear. CDR3 length: 15 residues. Germline loops: CDR1 MDHEN, CDR2 SYDVKM. Trimming took off 7 bases at V and 3 bases at J, with 16 bases between the two ends. The CDR3 reads CASTKGGHPNQPQHF. CDR3 coding DNA: TGTGCCAGCACCAAGGGAGGTCATCCCAATCAGCCCCAGCATTTT.

V and J are TRBV28 and TRBJ1-1; 8 positions agree with TRBD1. Trimming removed 6 bases from V and 3 bases from J; junction bases left unmatched: 6. The CDR3 has 14 amino acids. Germline V lookup: CDR1 MDHEN, CDR2 SYDVKM. The CDR3 nucleotides read TGTGCCAGCAGCCCGGGGACAGGCTACACTGAAGCTTTCTTT. It is translated as CASSPGTGYTEAFF.